These 32 T cell receptor beta chains were sequenced from one sample in a study of control samples from healthy donors and cancer patients. The data were produced by immunoSEQ multiplex PCR, yet TCRdb's version contains in-frame clones alone and is incomplete. This table has 63,000 or so clones, approximately 84% appearing once. Sequencing was carried out using blood. These receptors were obtained from a man aged 50 or older in good health.

The V and J genes are TRBV6-1 and TRBJ2-7; tentative D call: TRBD1 (6 bases). V lost 3 bases, J lost 9 bases, and 15 bases lay in between. In germline, CDR1 is MNHNS, CDR2 SASEGT. The CDR3 runs 13 residues. CDR3 sequence: CASSEGTPSVQYF. CDR3 DNA: TGTGCCAGCAGTGAGGGGACACCCTCGGTGCAGTACTTC.

This clone was seen a single time. V usage is TRBV6-4 and J usage is TRBJ1-1, with 9 bases fitting TRBD1. The V gene end was trimmed by 7 bases and the J gene end by 3 bases; junction bases not matched to a gene: 6. CDR1 is MRHNA and CDR2 is SNTAGT in the germline V gene. The CDR3 sequence is 14 residues long. Here the CDR3 DNA reads TGTGCCAGCAACAGGGGGCGGGGGGACACTGAAGCTTTCTTT. Its translation is CASNRGRGDTEAFF.

The CDR3 protein is CASSSTGQGASAFF. For the CDR3, the DNA is TGTGCCAGCTCATCTACCGGACAGGGGGCATCAGCTTTCTTT. V usage is TRBV18 and J usage is TRBJ1-1; 11 bases fit TRBD1. V lost 5 bases to trimming and J lost 10 bases; unmatched junction nucleotides: 9. The CDR3 has 14 residues. Looked up from germline, CDR1 is KGHSH and CDR2 is LQKENI.

This clone has just one count. The rearrangement joins TRBV4-1 to TRBJ2-3, with 12 bases matching TRBD2. The CDR3 has 17 residues. Losses at the gene ends were 0 bases for V and 2 bases for J; bases not matched to a gene: 3. From germline, CDR1 is MGHRA and CDR2 YSYEKL. Here the CDR3 reads CASSQELAGGYTDTQYF. Here the CDR3 DNA reads TGCGCCAGCAGCCAAGAACTAGCGGGGGGTTACACAGATACGCAGTATTTT.

V gene TRBV13 combines with J gene TRBJ2-2; 12 positions agree with TRBD2. The CDR3 runs 18 residues. The germline V gene encodes CDR1 PRHDT and CDR2 FYEKMQ (reference sequence). V lost 4 bases, J lost 3 bases, and 9 bases stayed unmatched. The CDR3 protein is CASSSELTSGGHTGELFF. Here the CDR3 DNA reads TGTGCCAGCAGCTCCGAGCTGACTAGCGGGGGCCACACCGGGGAGCTGTTTTTT. The full variable domain, rest sourced from reference TRBV13 and TRBJ2-2, is AAGVIQSPRHLIKEKRETATLKCYPIPRHDTVYWYQQGPGQDPQFLISFYEKMQSDKGSIPDRFSAQQFSDYHSELNMSSLELGDSALYFCASSSELTSGGHTGELFFGEGSRLTVL.

The chain is built from TRBV4-2 and TRBJ2-5, with 7 bases that match TRBD2. Looked up from germline, CDR1 is LGHNA and CDR2 is YNFKEQ. This CDR3 has 16 amino acids. With 4 bases clipped from V and 5 bases from J, the junction kept 13 bases outside the gene matches. CDR3 sequence reads: CASSLSPGGSGETQYF. CDR3 nucleotides: TGTGCCAGCAGCCTATCGCCGGGAGGCTCAGGGGAGACCCAGTACTTC.

This chain connects TRBV3-1 (or the pseudogene TRBV3-2) to TRBJ2-3; 10 bases are shared with TRBD2. Losses at the gene ends were 10 bases for V and 6 bases for J; bases not matched to a gene: 7. Germline V gene sequence: CDR1 LGHDT, CDR2 YNNKEL (reference sequence). The CDR3 contains 13 residues. CDR3 in DNA: TGTGCCACCAGGACTAGCGGTGAGGATACGCAGTATTTT. Its protein is CATRTSGEDTQYF.

V usage is TRBV10-2 and J usage is TRBJ2-3; tentative D call: TRBD2 (5 bases). The CDR3 has 16 residues. Trimming took off 3 bases at V and 0 bases at J, with 13 bases between the two ends. Germline V gene lookup returns CDR1 WSHSY and CDR2 SAAADI. CDR3 region: CASSEPQRTSTDTQYF. DNA for the CDR3: TGCGCCAGCAGTGAACCACAGCGGACGAGCACAGATACGCAGTATTTT.

This chain connects TRBV5-1 to TRBJ1-2; D is unclear. The CDR3 length is 14 residues. V lost 1 base, J lost 4 bases, and 11 bases lay in between. Germline loops: CDR1 SGHRS, CDR2 YFSETQ. DNA for the CDR3: TGCGCCAGCAGCTTGTCGAGGGCTCTCTATGGCTACACCTTC. It specifies CASSLSRALYGYTF.

The gene calls are TRBV6-5 and TRBJ1-6, with a possible D match to TRBD1 (5 bases). V was clipped by 6 bases and J by 5 bases, with 11 bases between them. Germline-derived CDR1 and CDR2 are MNHEY and SVGAGI. The CDR3 contains 14 residues. In DNA, the CDR3 is TGTGCCAGCAGGGGGGACGGCGATAATTCACCCCTCCACTTT. Translating gives CASRGDGDNSPLHF.

Turning to this clone: Other DNA sequences within the sample encode an identical CDR3. The chain recombines TRBV7-2 with TRBJ2-1; TRBD2 is a possible D gene (6 bases). CDR3 length: 15 residues. V was clipped by 2 bases and J by 1 base, with 9 bases between them. Per the germline V gene, CDR1 is SGHTA and CDR2 is FQGNSA. The CDR3 nucleotides are TGTGCCAGCAGCTTATCGGCGGGGTCCTACAATGAGCAGTTCTTC. Translating gives CASSLSAGSYNEQFF.

This chain links TRBV14 with TRBJ1-2; a weak D match, TRBD1 (5 bases). The V and J ends lost 0 bases and 8 bases respectively, with 13 bases between them. Germline V gene sequence: CDR1 SGHDN, CDR2 FVKESK. The CDR3 spans 14 residues. CDR3: CASSQEFWGGGYTF. The CDR3 nucleotides read TGTGCCAGCAGCCAAGAGTTCTGGGGGGGAGGCTACACCTTC.

This clone came up a few times. This chain joins TRBV4-3 and TRBJ1-2; TRBD1 is a possible D gene (5 bases). This CDR3 region has 15 residues. The V end was cut by 4 bases, the J end by 1 base, with 13 bases between. CDR1 is LGHNA and CDR2 is YSLEER in the germline V gene. CDR3 DNA sequence: TGCGCCAGCAGCCCAGGGCAGGGTTATAACTATGGCTACACCTTC. Translating gives CASSPGQGYNYGYTF.

The chain combines TRBV27 with TRBJ2-1; D is possibly TRBD1 or TRBD2 (5 bases each). Germline V gene sequence: CDR1 MNHEY, CDR2 SMNVEV (reference sequence). The ends were cut back, 2 bases at V and 7 bases at J, with 15 bases in the middle. CDR3 length: 15 amino acids. In DNA form, the CDR3 reads TGTGCCAGCAGTTTAGAACTGGGGCGGGTGAATGAGCAGTTCTTC. Protein product: CASSLELGRVNEQFF.

The CDR3 loop reads CASSFIGGSGVREKLFF. In nucleotides, the CDR3 is TGCGCCAGCAGCTTTATTGGGGGGTCGGGAGTTCGGGAAAAACTGTTTTTT. The rearrangement uses TRBV5-1 and TRBJ1-4; maybe TRBD1 (5 bases). The germline gives CDR1 SGHRS, CDR2 YFSETQ. This CDR3 is 17 amino acids long. Deletions cut 2 bases from V and 8 bases from J, with 22 bases between.

The chain uses TRBV18 and TRBJ1-6; 8 bases are a match to TRBD1. After removal of 2 bases from V and 15 bases from J, the junction contained 12 bases not matched to a gene. The CDR3 is 15 amino acids. Germline-derived CDR1 and CDR2 are KGHSH and LQKENI. The DNA of the CDR3 is TGTGCCAGCTCACCAGGACAGGGCCTTGTGGGTTTCCTCCACTTT. It specifies CASSPGQGLVGFLHF.

This chain links TRBV12-3 or TRBV12-4 with TRBJ1-4; no clear D gene. This CDR3 has 12 amino acids. The V end was cut by 3 bases, the J end by 16 bases, with 15 bases between. The CDR3 nucleotides are TGTGCCAGCAGTTTCTCCCCGCTTGTAGAGTTTTTT. Translation: CASSFSPLVEFF.

The chain couples TRBV2 to TRBJ2-7; D may be TRBD1 (6 bases). Looked up from germline, CDR1 is SNHLY and CDR2 is FYNNEI. The CDR3 covers 12 residues. Trimming stripped 7 bases from V and 6 bases from J, with 13 bases between. The CDR3 reads CASTGAGSEQYF. In DNA, the CDR3 is TGTGCCAGCACAGGGGCCGGTAGCGAGCAGTACTTC. Looking up the rest from reference TRBV2 and TRBJ2-7 gives the full variable domain: EPEVTQTPSHQVTQMGQEVILRCVPISNHLYFYWYRQILGQKVEFLVSFYNNEISEKSEIFDDQFSVERPDGSNFTLKIRSTKLEDSAMYFCASTGAGSEQYFGPGTRLTVT.

The chain couples TRBV7-7 to TRBJ2-2, with D maybe TRBD1 (6 bases). This CDR3 is built from 18 residues. The V and J ends lost 0 bases and 3 bases respectively, with 17 bases between them. Germline CDR1 SSHAT, CDR2 FNYEAQ (reference sequence). In DNA, the CDR3 is TGTGCCAGCAGCTTAGCCAGTGAAAGCAGGGGAGACACCGGGGAGCTGTTTTTT. Its protein product is CASSLASESRGDTGELFF.

The CDR3 DNA is TGTGCCAGCAGTCTCGCCAGCGGTTATGAAAAACTGTTTTTT. Its translation: CASSLASGYEKLFF. The J gene is TRBJ1-4, the V gene TRBV7-2; D not resolved. Trimming removed 6 bases from V and 6 bases from J, with 14 bases in between. This CDR3 is built from 14 residues. CDR1 and CDR2 (germline): SGHTA, FQGNSA. Complete variable domain (other parts from reference TRBV7-2 and TRBJ1-4): GAGVSQSPSNKVTEKGKDVELRCDPISGHTALYWYRQSLGQGLEFLIYFQGNSAPDKSGLPSDRFSAERTGGSVSTLTIQRTQQEDSAVYLCASSLASGYEKLFFGSGTQLSVL.

In its sample, this clone was seen once. The chain couples TRBV19 to TRBJ1-2; D is ambiguous. Trimming removed 6 bases at V and 3 bases at J, with 11 bases between. The CDR3 is 13 amino acids. The V gene's germline CDR1 is LNHDA and CDR2 SQIVND (reference sequence). CDR3 DNA: TGTGCCAGTAGGGCGGAAAGTTACTATGGCTACACCTTC. It specifies CASRAESYYGYTF.

Only one count was recorded for this clone. The gene calls are TRBV3-1 (or the pseudogene TRBV3-2) and TRBJ2-7, with D perhaps matching TRBD2 (6 bases). The length of the CDR3 is 13 residues. V lost 4 bases and J 4 bases, leaving 11 bases between the germline ends. Germline values: CDR1 LGHDT, CDR2 YNNKEL (reference sequence). The CDR3 protein is CASSRGDFYEQYF. The CDR3 DNA is TGTGCCAGCAGCCGGGGGGATTTTTACGAGCAGTACTTC.

The chain links TRBV19 to TRBJ1-1; D is unclear. CDR1 is LNHDA, CDR2 SQIVND, per germline (reference sequence). V was pared by 5 bases and J by 8 bases, with 15 bases between. The CDR3 extends over 13 amino acids. CDR3 DNA sequence: TGTGCCAGTAGTCCGAGTGCAGGTCTCGAAGCTTTCTTT. Residues: CASSPSAGLEAFF. Variable domain in full (rest from reference TRBV19 and TRBJ1-1): DGGITQSPKYLFRKEGQNVTLSCEQNLNHDAMYWYRQDPGQGLRLIYYSQIVNDFQKGDIAEGYSVSREKKESFPLTVTSAQKNPTAFYLCASSPSAGLEAFFGQGTRLTVV.

The gene calls are TRBV18 and TRBJ1-2, with TRBD1 as a possible D gene (6 bases). The CDR3 extends over 17 amino acids. Germline CDR1 and CDR2: KGHSH and LQKENI. Trimming left V 0 bases short and J 3 bases short, with 17 bases between. CDR3 nucleotides: TGTGCCAGCTCACCACCAACTGGGGCAGGGGCGTACTATGGCTACACCTTC. It is translated as CASSPPTGAGAYYGYTF.

The genes are TRBV7-9 and TRBJ2-3; TRBD1 agrees at 7 bases. Germline V CDR1 and CDR2: SEHNR, FQNEAQ (reference sequence). V lost 5 bases, J lost 4 bases, and 12 bases stayed unmatched. This CDR3 is 16 amino acids long. CDR3 protein: CASSQRGGLKADTQYF. CDR3 coding DNA: TGTGCCAGCAGCCAAAGAGGGGGCCTTAAAGCAGATACGCAGTATTTT. The full variable domain, completed using reference TRBV7-9 and TRBJ2-3, is DTGVSQNPRHKITKRGQNVTFRCDPISEHNRLYWYRQTLGQGPEFLTYFQNEAQLEKSRLLSDRFSAERPKGSFSTLEIQRTEQGDSAMYLCASSQRGGLKADTQYFGPGTRLTVL.

This chain connects TRBV27 to TRBJ2-3; D gene unclear. This CDR3 has 12 residues. Germline V gives CDR1 MNHEY, CDR2 SMNVEV (reference sequence). Trimming cost V 10 bases and J 4 bases, with 12 bases left between them. CDR3 DNA sequence: TGTGCCACCCTCAGTAGGGCAGATACGCAGTATTTT. Its protein product is CATLSRADTQYF.

The V and J genes are TRBV5-5 and TRBJ2-3, with 9 nucleotides matching TRBD2. V lost 0 bases, J lost 4 bases, and 6 bases stayed unmatched. Germline V lookup: CDR1 SGHKS, CDR2 YYEKEE (reference sequence). This CDR3 region has 16 residues. The CDR3 DNA sequence: TGTGCCAGCAGCTTGGATAGCGGGGGTTATGCAGATACGCAGTATTTT. Translation: CASSLDSGGYADTQYF.

Only one count was recorded for this clone. The rearrangement joins TRBV27 to TRBJ2-3; 10 bases match TRBD1. The CDR3 has 16 residues. The V gene's germline CDR1 is MNHEY and CDR2 SMNVEV (reference sequence). V dropped 6 bases and J dropped 4; count of bases not matched to a gene: 10. The CDR3 loop reads CASRADRGRPSDTQYF. CDR3 nucleotides: TGTGCCAGCAGAGCCGACAGGGGGCGCCCCTCAGATACGCAGTATTTT.

The chain carries TRBV7-7 and TRBJ2-2; D call uncertain. The ends were cut back, 6 bases at V and 3 bases at J, with 8 bases in the middle. The CDR3 loop spans 13 amino acids. Germline lookup yields CDR1 SSHAT and CDR2 FNYEAQ (reference sequence). The CDR3 here is CASRSDDTGELFF. In nucleotides, the CDR3 is TGTGCCAGCAGATCCGACGACACCGGGGAGCTGTTTTTT.

The chain employs TRBV4-3 and TRBJ1-5; maybe TRBD1 (6 bases). Trimming stripped 1 base from V and 3 bases from J, with 7 bases between. Germline CDR1 is LGHNA and CDR2 is YSLEER. The CDR3 runs 14 residues. CDR3 residues: CASSQGQVNQPQHF. The DNA for the CDR3 is TGCGCCAGCAGCCAAGGACAGGTCAATCAGCCCCAGCATTTT.

This rearrangement joins TRBV9 to TRBJ2-2, with D possibly called TRBD1 or TRBD2 (6 bases each). The CDR3 is made up of 16 amino acids. V lost 6 bases and J lost 1, with 16 bases in between. CDR1 SGDLS and CDR2 YYNGEE come from the germline V gene. DNA of the CDR3: TGTGCCAGCAACCCCACGGGGGCAGGGAACACCGGGGAGCTGTTTTTT. It yields the protein CASNPTGAGNTGELFF.

This chain uses TRBV7-2 with TRBJ2-7; no definite D call. CDR1 SGHTA and CDR2 FQGNSA come from the germline V gene. The CDR3 covers 14 residues. V lost 2 bases and J lost 0, with 8 bases in between. This chain's CDR3 is CASSLLWSSYEQYF. As DNA, the CDR3 is TGTGCCAGCAGCTTACTGTGGAGCTCCTACGAGCAGTACTTC.